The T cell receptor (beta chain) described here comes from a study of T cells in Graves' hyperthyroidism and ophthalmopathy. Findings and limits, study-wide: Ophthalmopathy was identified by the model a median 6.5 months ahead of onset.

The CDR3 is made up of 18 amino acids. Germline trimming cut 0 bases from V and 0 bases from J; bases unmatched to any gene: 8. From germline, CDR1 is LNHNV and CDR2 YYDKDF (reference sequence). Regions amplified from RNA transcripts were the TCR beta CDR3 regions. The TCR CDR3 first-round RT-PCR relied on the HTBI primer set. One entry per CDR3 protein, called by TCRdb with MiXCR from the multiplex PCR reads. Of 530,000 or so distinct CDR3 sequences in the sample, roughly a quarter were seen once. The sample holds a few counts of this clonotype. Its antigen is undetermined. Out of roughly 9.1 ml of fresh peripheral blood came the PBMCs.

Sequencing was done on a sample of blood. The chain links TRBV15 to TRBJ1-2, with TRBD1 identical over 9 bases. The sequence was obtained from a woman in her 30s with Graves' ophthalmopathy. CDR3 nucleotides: TGTGCCACCAGCAGAGATTGGGACAGGGAGGGCCCTAACTATGGCTACACCTTC. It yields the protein CATSRDWDREGPNYGYTF.